This TCR beta chain comes out of a study of CD8+ T cells in alopecia areata. After isolation, RNA underwent reverse transcription to generate cDNA as the sequencing template. The data were produced by immunoSEQ multiplex PCR, yet TCRdb's version contains in-frame clones alone and is incomplete. The top ten hold 1.3% of the sample, which has 150,000 to 200,000 clones, under 80% seen once. V shed 2 bases and J 2 bases; nucleotides not matched to a gene: 7. In germline, CDR1 is SGHRS, CDR2 YFSETQ. The CDR3 sequence is 16 residues long. A remark on this clone: The target antigen is unknown.

Treatment denoted: oral pan-JAK inhibitor, 5-10 mg twice daily. Study-wide points: Scalp data also include sequences from resident alphabeta T cells of normal skin.

This receptor was identified in a human donor with alopecia areata. This specimen was CD4+ T cells sorted from blood, taken around week 47, from a patient treated with tofacitinib. The rearrangement uses TRBV5-1 and TRBJ2-7, with 10 bases identical to TRBD1. CDR3 bases: TGCGCCAGCAGCTTTGGCGGGACAGGGGACGCCTACGAGCAGTACTTC. Its translation is CASSFGGTGDAYEQYF.